The source of this T cell receptor (beta chain) is a study of cytomegalovirus exposure and HLA in healthy donors. Study in general: The same platform was used for the 120 validation repertoires and the roughly 730 first-cohort repertoires, a later analysis reported. Study-level points and caveats: Clusters of TCRs from the first cohort tended to co-occur in the 90 to 150 validation repertoires (as a later analysis found). Under in vitro conditions, a few CMV-associated chains were confirmed as specific for CMV antigens.

This CDR3 region has 14 residues. V dropped 0 bases and J dropped 5 bases, with 11 bases sitting between them. Germline values: CDR1 LGHNA, CDR2 YNFKEQ. The validation cohort, a group of 120 subjects, included the donors and was separate from the approximately 650-subject first cohort. Comments on this clone: Its target is not known.

The repertoire was sequenced with immunoSEQ multiplex PCR; TCRdb's copy has only in-frame clones and lacks some. The data contain over 200,000 clones, around nine tenths of them singletons. The sequencing input was PBMCs. V and J are TRBV4-2 and TRBJ2-7, with a possible D match to TRBD1 (6 bases). The source of this sequence is a woman younger than 35 in good health and CMV-seronegative. CDR3 coding DNA: TGTGCCAGCAGCCAAGAGGGCAGGGGCGACGAGCAGTACTTC. It codes for CASSQEGRGDEQYF.